Listed below are T cell receptor beta chains from one sample, sequenced in a study of blood T cell repertoires in COVID-19. Clones were sequenced by immunoSEQ multiplex PCR, and TCRdb holds only the in-frame ones, with some missing. Found here are under 250,000 clones, 86% of them singletons; the top ten hold 1.6%. The sequencing sample was made of peripheral blood. The origin of the receptors is a woman aged 60-70 years who had recovered from COVID-19. The CDR3 runs from the conserved cysteine through the conserved F or W. D genes are given only for firm matches. Clone size is not always given. Where it is, it says once, few, many or a class for expanded clones.

clone_size: NA
d_call: TRBD1
v_call: TRBV19
j_call: TRBJ2-7
cdr3_nt: TGTGCCAGTACATCTCAAACCGGGACAGGGGTTGGCGAGCAGTACTTC
cdr3_aa: CASTSQTGTGVGEQYF

clone_size: NA
d_call: TRBD1
v_call: TRBV7-3
j_call: TRBJ1-6
cdr3_nt: TGTGCCAGCAGGGACAGGAGTGGGTCACCCCTCCACTTT
cdr3_aa: CASRDRSGSPLHF

clone_size: NA
d_call: TRBD2
v_call: TRBV19
j_call: TRBJ2-5
cdr3_nt: TGTGCCAGTAGTATCCTAGCGGGGGGATTGGAGACCCAGTACTTC
cdr3_aa: CASSILAGGLETQYF

clone_size: NA
d_call: NA
v_call: TRBV14
j_call: TRBJ2-2
cdr3_nt: TGTGCCAGCAGCCAAGAATTATCGACAGCTCGTACCGGGGAGCTGTTTTTT
cdr3_aa: CASSQELSTARTGELFF

clone_size: NA
d_call: NA
v_call: TRBV6-5
j_call: TRBJ1-1
cdr3_nt: TGTGCCAGCTGCAACAGGGTCGGTCGCACTGAAGCTTTCTTT
cdr3_aa: CASCNRVGRTEAFF

clone_size: once
d_call: NA
v_call: TRBV6-5
j_call: TRBJ2-3
cdr3_nt: TGTGCCAGCAGAACTTCAGCGGGCACAGATACGCAGTATTTT
cdr3_aa: CASRTSAGTDTQYF

clone_size: NA
d_call: NA
v_call: TRBV7-8
j_call: TRBJ1-3
cdr3_nt: TGTGCCAGCAGCTTCGTCGCAGGGCTTGGAAACACCATATATTTT
cdr3_aa: CASSFVAGLGNTIYF

clone_size: NA
d_call: TRBD2
v_call: TRBV19
j_call: TRBJ2-1
cdr3_nt: TGTGCCAGTAGTTTGGGAGGGGCCCAGCAGTTCTTC
cdr3_aa: CASSLGGAQQFF

clone_size: few
d_call: NA
v_call: TRBV3-1/TRBV3-2
j_call: TRBJ2-1
cdr3_nt: TGTGCCAGCAGCCAAGAGGGGGCGGACCACAATGAGCAGTTCTTC
cdr3_aa: CASSQEGADHNEQFF

clone_size: NA
d_call: TRBD2
v_call: TRBV10-3
j_call: TRBJ2-1
cdr3_nt: TGTGCCATTAATAGCGGGGGGGCTTGGCAGTTCTTC
cdr3_aa: CAINSGGAWQFF

clone_size: NA
d_call: NA
v_call: TRBV2
j_call: TRBJ2-2
cdr3_nt: TGTGCCAGCAGTGTGGCCCCAAACCTCAACACCGGGGAGCTGTTTTTT
cdr3_aa: CASSVAPNLNTGELFF

clone_size: NA
d_call: TRBD1
v_call: TRBV7-2
j_call: TRBJ1-3
cdr3_nt: TGTGCCAGCAGCTTAGCGATTCGGGGGACAGGGGGTGGAAACACCATATATTTT
cdr3_aa: CASSLAIRGTGGGNTIYF

clone_size: NA
d_call: NA
v_call: TRBV5-8
j_call: TRBJ1-1
cdr3_nt: TGTGCCAGCAGCTTGGAGCGGGGCACTGAAGCTTTCTTT
cdr3_aa: CASSLERGTEAFF

clone_size: NA
d_call: TRBD1
v_call: TRBV6-5
j_call: TRBJ2-5
cdr3_nt: TGTGCCAGCAGTTACGTCGGGACAGTCCAAGAGACCCAGTACTTC
cdr3_aa: CASSYVGTVQETQYF

clone_size: few
d_call: TRBD1
v_call: TRBV7-2
j_call: TRBJ2-3
cdr3_nt: TGTGCCAGCAGCTTAATGGGACAGGGCGGAGATACGCAGTATTTT
cdr3_aa: CASSLMGQGGDTQYF

clone_size: NA
d_call: NA
v_call: TRBV19
j_call: TRBJ2-7
cdr3_nt: TGTGCCAGTAGTACAGGGATGGCGCTCGAGCAGTACTTC
cdr3_aa: CASSTGMALEQYF

clone_size: NA
d_call: NA
v_call: TRBV5-6
j_call: TRBJ2-7
cdr3_nt: TGTGCCAGCAGCCTTAACAGTGTCTCGCGCGAGCAGTACTTC
cdr3_aa: CASSLNSVSREQYF

clone_size: NA
d_call: TRBD1
v_call: TRBV4-1
j_call: TRBJ2-5
cdr3_nt: TGCGCCAGCAGCCAAGACTGGGACAGGGGCAAGGAGACCCAGTACTTC
cdr3_aa: CASSQDWDRGKETQYF

clone_size: NA
d_call: NA
v_call: TRBV9
j_call: TRBJ2-1
cdr3_nt: TGTGCCAGCAGCGTAGCGGTCGAAGGGGATGAGCAGTTCTTC
cdr3_aa: CASSVAVEGDEQFF

clone_size: NA
d_call: TRBD1
v_call: TRBV13
j_call: TRBJ1-1
cdr3_nt: TGTGCCAGCAGCTTAGAGGGGGCGTGGACTGAAGCTTTCTTT
cdr3_aa: CASSLEGAWTEAFF

clone_size: NA
d_call: TRBD1
v_call: TRBV9
j_call: TRBJ1-3
cdr3_nt: TGTGCCAGCAGCTCCTCACAGGGGCTTGGAAACACCATATATTTT
cdr3_aa: CASSSSQGLGNTIYF

clone_size: once
d_call: TRBD1
v_call: TRBV5-1
j_call: TRBJ1-2
cdr3_nt: TGCGCCAGCAGCTTGGACAGGGGGCGCGATGGCTACACCTTC
cdr3_aa: CASSLDRGRDGYTF

clone_size: NA
d_call: NA
v_call: TRBV10-3
j_call: TRBJ2-7
cdr3_nt: TGTGCCATCAGTGACCGGGCTAGCAGTATGGACGAGCAGTACTTC
cdr3_aa: CAISDRASSMDEQYF

clone_size: NA
d_call: TRBD1
v_call: TRBV6-5
j_call: TRBJ2-5
cdr3_nt: TGTGCCAGCAGTTTGGGGACAGGGCGAAAAGAGACCCAGTACTTC
cdr3_aa: CASSLGTGRKETQYF

clone_size: NA
d_call: NA
v_call: TRBV4-1
j_call: TRBJ2-1
cdr3_nt: TGCGCCAGCAGCCATGGGGCCGCCAGCTCCTACAATGAGCAGTTCTTC
cdr3_aa: CASSHGAASSYNEQFF

clone_size: NA
d_call: TRBD1
v_call: TRBV25-1
j_call: TRBJ1-5
cdr3_nt: TGTGCCAGCAGTGAGGGGGACAGAAGGCAGCCCCAGCATTTT
cdr3_aa: CASSEGDRRQPQHF

clone_size: few
d_call: NA
v_call: TRBV7-2
j_call: TRBJ2-7
cdr3_nt: TGTGCCAGCAGCTTATTGGTGGGGGGGCCCGGGTACGAGCAGTACTTC
cdr3_aa: CASSLLVGGPGYEQYF

clone_size: NA
d_call: NA
v_call: TRBV7-8
j_call: TRBJ2-3
cdr3_nt: TGTGCCAGCAGCCTAAGGGTAGGGGGGGGAAATACGCAGTATTTT
cdr3_aa: CASSLRVGGGNTQYF

clone_size: NA
d_call: NA
v_call: TRBV28
j_call: TRBJ1-5
cdr3_nt: TGTGCCAGCAGCCAAACCGGTGGAGGATTGCAGCCCCAGCATTTT
cdr3_aa: CASSQTGGGLQPQHF

clone_size: NA
d_call: TRBD1
v_call: TRBV5-4
j_call: TRBJ1-1
cdr3_nt: TGTGCCAGCAGCTGGGACAGGGGGGACACTGAAGCTTTCTTT
cdr3_aa: CASSWDRGDTEAFF

clone_size: NA
d_call: TRBD1
v_call: TRBV19
j_call: TRBJ2-5
cdr3_nt: TGTGCCAGTAGTCGACAGGGCCAAGAGACCCAGTACTTC
cdr3_aa: CASSRQGQETQYF

clone_size: NA
d_call: NA
v_call: TRBV6-2/TRBV6-3
j_call: TRBJ1-2
cdr3_nt: TGTGCCAGCAGTTACTACTCTGGCTATGGCTACACCTTC
cdr3_aa: CASSYYSGYGYTF

clone_size: NA
d_call: NA
v_call: TRBV5-5
j_call: TRBJ2-5
cdr3_nt: TGTGCCAGCAGAACAACAACAGGGGGGGAAGAGACCCAGTACTTC
cdr3_aa: CASRTTTGGEETQYF

clone_size: NA
d_call: NA
v_call: TRBV5-1
j_call: TRBJ2-3
cdr3_nt: TGCGCCAGCACCTTGGGAATAGCGGTGAGCACAGATACGCAGTATTTT
cdr3_aa: CASTLGIAVSTDTQYF

clone_size: once
d_call: TRBD2
v_call: TRBV27
j_call: TRBJ2-7
cdr3_nt: TGTGCCAGCAAGGCGGGGGCCTACGAGCAGTACTTC
cdr3_aa: CASKAGAYEQYF

clone_size: NA
d_call: NA
v_call: TRBV28
j_call: TRBJ1-2
cdr3_nt: TGTGCCAGCAGTATCAACCCCGGGGGAGGGTATTACAATGGCTACACCTTC
cdr3_aa: CASSINPGGGYYNGYTF

clone_size: NA
d_call: NA
v_call: TRBV5-1
j_call: TRBJ1-6
cdr3_nt: TGCGCCAGCAGCTTGGGACGGGATTGGAGTTCACCCCTCCACTTT
cdr3_aa: CASSLGRDWSSPLHF

clone_size: NA
d_call: NA
v_call: TRBV18
j_call: TRBJ2-7
cdr3_nt: TGTGCCAGCTCACCAGGCGCGACTAACGAGCAGTACTTC
cdr3_aa: CASSPGATNEQYF

clone_size: NA
d_call: TRBD2
v_call: TRBV10-3
j_call: TRBJ2-2
cdr3_nt: TGTGCCATCGCGGGGGGCCTAACCGGGGAGCTGTTTTTT
cdr3_aa: CAIAGGLTGELFF

clone_size: once
d_call: NA
v_call: TRBV6-6
j_call: TRBJ2-5
cdr3_nt: TGTGCCAGCAGTTTCTCGGGCTCCCAAGAGACCCAGTACTTC
cdr3_aa: CASSFSGSQETQYF

clone_size: NA
d_call: TRBD1
v_call: TRBV19
j_call: TRBJ2-7
cdr3_nt: TGTGCCAGTAGTGCCAGACAGGGGTACGAGCAGTACTTC
cdr3_aa: CASSARQGYEQYF

clone_size: NA
d_call: NA
v_call: TRBV5-8
j_call: TRBJ1-6
cdr3_nt: TGTGCCAGCAGTCCCGACAGAGATAATTCACCCCTCCACTTT
cdr3_aa: CASSPDRDNSPLHF

clone_size: NA
d_call: NA
v_call: TRBV5-1
j_call: TRBJ2-1
cdr3_nt: TGCGCCAGCAGCTTGAATCCCGGCGGGACCTACAATGAGCAGTTCTTC
cdr3_aa: CASSLNPGGTYNEQFF

clone_size: NA
d_call: TRBD2
v_call: TRBV18
j_call: TRBJ2-3
cdr3_nt: TGTGCCAGCTCACCACTAGCGGGGGCCCAGAGCACAGATACGCAGTATTTT
cdr3_aa: CASSPLAGAQSTDTQYF

clone_size: NA
d_call: NA
v_call: TRBV14
j_call: TRBJ1-4
cdr3_nt: TGTGCCAGCAGCCGGGGCCTCGGAGAAAAACTGTTTTTT
cdr3_aa: CASSRGLGEKLFF

clone_size: NA
d_call: NA
v_call: TRBV18
j_call: TRBJ1-4
cdr3_nt: TGTGCCAGCTCACCACCCAGGGGTGACCTTCAAAAACTGTTTTTT
cdr3_aa: CASSPPRGDLQKLFF

clone_size: NA
d_call: TRBD2
v_call: TRBV5-1
j_call: TRBJ2-5
cdr3_nt: TGCGCCAGCAGCTTGGCCCTCATAGCGGGGGGGGGCCAAGAGACCCAGTACTTC
cdr3_aa: CASSLALIAGGGQETQYF

clone_size: NA
d_call: TRBD1
v_call: TRBV7-9
j_call: TRBJ2-1
cdr3_nt: TGTGCCAGCAGCTTAGCGGGGACAGGGATATTACGGGAGCAGTTCTTC
cdr3_aa: CASSLAGTGILREQFF

clone_size: NA
d_call: NA
v_call: TRBV19
j_call: TRBJ2-2
cdr3_nt: TGTGCCAGTACCATCAGGGTGGCGAACACCGGGGAGCTGTTTTTT
cdr3_aa: CASTIRVANTGELFF

clone_size: once
d_call: TRBD1
v_call: TRBV6-4
j_call: TRBJ2-2
cdr3_nt: TGTGCCAGCAGTGGGGACAGGGACACCGGGGAGCTGTTTTTT
cdr3_aa: CASSGDRDTGELFF

clone_size: NA
d_call: NA
v_call: TRBV5-1
j_call: TRBJ1-1
cdr3_nt: TGCGCCAGCAGCTCCGACGGAGGGGTTGGTGAAGCTTTCTTT
cdr3_aa: CASSSDGGVGEAFF

clone_size: NA
d_call: TRBD2
v_call: TRBV29-1
j_call: TRBJ2-3
cdr3_nt: TGCAGCGTTGGCCCGGCGTGGGGGGGTCGCACAGATACGCAGTATTTT
cdr3_aa: CSVGPAWGGRTDTQYF

clone_size: NA
d_call: NA
v_call: TRBV7-2
j_call: TRBJ1-2
cdr3_nt: TGTGCCAGCAGCGAGAAGGGGAGGGCGAACTATGGCTACACCTTC
cdr3_aa: CASSEKGRANYGYTF